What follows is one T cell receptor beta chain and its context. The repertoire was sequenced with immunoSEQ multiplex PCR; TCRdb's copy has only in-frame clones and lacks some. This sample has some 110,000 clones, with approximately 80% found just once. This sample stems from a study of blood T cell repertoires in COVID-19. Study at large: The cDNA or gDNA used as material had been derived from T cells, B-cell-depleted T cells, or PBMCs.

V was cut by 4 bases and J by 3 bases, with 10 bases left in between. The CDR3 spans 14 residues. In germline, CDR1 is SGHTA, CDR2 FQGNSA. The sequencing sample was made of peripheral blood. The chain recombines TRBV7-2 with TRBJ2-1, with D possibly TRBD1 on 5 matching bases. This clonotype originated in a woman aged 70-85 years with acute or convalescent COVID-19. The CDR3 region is CASSSSGNYNEQFF. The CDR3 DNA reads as TGTGCCAGCAGCTCCTCAGGGAACTACAATGAGCAGTTCTTC.